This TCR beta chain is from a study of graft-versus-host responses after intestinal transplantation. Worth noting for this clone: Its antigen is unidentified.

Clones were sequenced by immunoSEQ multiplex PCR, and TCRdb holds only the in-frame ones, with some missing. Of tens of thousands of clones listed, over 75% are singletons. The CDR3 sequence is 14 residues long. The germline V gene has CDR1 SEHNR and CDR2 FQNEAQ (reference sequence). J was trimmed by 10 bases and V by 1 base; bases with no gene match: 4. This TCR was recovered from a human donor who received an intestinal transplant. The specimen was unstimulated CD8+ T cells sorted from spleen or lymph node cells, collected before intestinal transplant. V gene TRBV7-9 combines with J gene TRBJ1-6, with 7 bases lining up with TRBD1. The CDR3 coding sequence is TGTGCCAGCAGCTTAGTCACAGGGGACTCACCCCTCCACTTT. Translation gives CASSLVTGDSPLHF.